These T cell receptor beta chains were read from a single sample in a study of cytotoxic CD8 clonotypes in ibrutinib-treated CLL. Profiled with immunoSEQ multiplex PCR; TCRdb holds only in-frame clones, not every one. The repertoire holds 45,000 or so clones, with approximately 70% as singletons. Specimen: PBMCs, collected after 12 months of ibrutinib treatment. Receptors originate from a human donor with chronic lymphocytic leukemia. The CDR3 runs from the conserved cysteine through the conserved F or W. Each record gives: D gene, clone size, J gene, V gene, CDR3 protein, CDR3 DNA. The D gene is left open where the match is weak. Part of the rows lack a size; the others show once, few, many or a class for expanded clones.

>NA|NA|TRBJ2-3|TRBV7-9
CASSPRGGRASTDTQYF
TGTGCCAGCAGCCCCAGGGGGGGCCGTGCTAGCACAGATACGCAGTATTTT
>TRBD1|few|TRBJ1-4|TRBV28
CASRITGGWEKLFF
TGTGCCAGCAGGATCACAGGGGGGTGGGAAAAACTGTTTTTT
>TRBD2|NA|TRBJ2-7|TRBV7-9
CASSSISGRVNEQYF
TGTGCCAGCAGCTCGATTAGCGGGAGAGTCAACGAGCAGTACTTC
>NA|NA|TRBJ2-7|TRBV5-3
CARSSPPWEDTYEQYF
TGTGCCAGAAGCTCGCCGCCGTGGGAGGATACCTACGAGCAGTACTTC
>NA|NA|TRBJ1-1|TRBV29-1
CSVDRGATEAFF
TGCAGCGTTGATAGGGGGGCGACTGAAGCTTTCTTT
>NA|NA|TRBJ2-3|TRBV6-1
CASSVSHGTDTQYF
TGTGCCAGCAGTGTGAGCCACGGCACAGATACGCAGTATTTT
>NA|NA|TRBJ2-3|TRBV28
CASSFSQATNDGNTQYF
TGTGCCAGCAGTTTCTCGCAGGCCACTAACGACGGGAATACGCAGTATTTT
>NA|NA|TRBJ1-1|TRBV2
CASSEWGGENTEAFF
TGTGCCAGCAGTGAATGGGGAGGGGAGAACACTGAAGCTTTCTTT
>NA|NA|TRBJ2-7|TRBV27
CANSLRSTPLSSYEQYF
TGTGCCAACAGTTTAAGGTCCACCCCGCTTAGCTCCTACGAGCAGTACTTC
>NA|NA|TRBJ2-6|TRBV6-4
CASSDGGAGANVLTF
TGTGCCAGCAGTGACGGGGGTGCTGGGGCCAACGTCCTGACTTTC
>TRBD2|NA|TRBJ2-6|TRBV28
CASSLGGAGANVLTF
TGTGCCAGCAGTTTAGGGGGGGCTGGGGCCAACGTCCTGACTTTC
>NA|NA|TRBJ1-2|TRBV10-1
CASTPDPWATYGYTF
TGCGCCAGCACTCCGGACCCTTGGGCGACCTATGGCTACACCTTC
>TRBD1|NA|TRBJ2-5|TRBV5-4
CASSSPQGTETQYF
TGTGCCAGCAGCTCACCACAGGGGACGGAGACCCAGTACTTC
>TRBD2|NA|TRBJ2-1|TRBV19
CASSTPLLAMAEQFF
TGTGCCAGTAGTACACCCTTACTAGCGATGGCTGAGCAGTTCTTC
>TRBD2|NA|TRBJ2-2|TRBV7-6
CASWGLTNTGELFF
TGTGCCAGCTGGGGACTAACGAACACCGGGGAGCTGTTTTTT
>NA|NA|TRBJ2-7|TRBV5-1
CASSLSRQSYEQYF
TGCGCCAGCAGCTTGTCGAGACAGTCCTACGAGCAGTACTTC
>NA|NA|TRBJ1-1|TRBV7-9
CASRAGANMNTEAFF
TGTGCCAGCCGAGCCGGGGCTAACATGAACACTGAAGCTTTCTTT
>NA|NA|TRBJ1-4|TRBV5-6
CASSTPNEKLFF
TGTGCCAGCAGCACACCTAATGAAAAACTGTTTTTT
>NA|NA|TRBJ2-1|TRBV7-9
CASKGNTLYNEQFF
TGTGCCAGCAAAGGAAACACTCTCTACAATGAGCAGTTCTTC
>TRBD2|NA|TRBJ2-7|TRBV27
CASSLREGTSAYEQYF
TGTGCCAGCAGTTTGAGGGAGGGGACTAGCGCCTACGAGCAGTACTTC
>TRBD1|NA|TRBJ2-2|TRBV6-1
CATRTGGRTGELFF
TGTGCCACCCGAACAGGGGGCCGCACCGGGGAGCTGTTTTTT
>NA|NA|TRBJ1-4|TRBV19
CASSAAGIDKEKLFF
TGTGCCAGTAGCGCGGCCGGGATAGATAAGGAAAAACTGTTTTTT
>NA|NA|TRBJ1-2|TRBV6-1
CASSEVGEPNYGYTF
TGTGCCAGCAGTGAAGTCGGGGAGCCTAACTATGGCTACACCTTC
>NA|few|TRBJ2-7|TRBV7-2
CASSPHPREQYF
TGTGCCAGCAGCCCCCACCCCCGCGAGCAGTACTTC
>TRBD2|NA|TRBJ2-7|TRBV7-2
CASSHDGLAGRVEQYF
TGTGCCAGCAGCCACGACGGACTAGCGGGGAGGGTTGAGCAGTACTTC
>NA|NA|TRBJ1-2|TRBV5-6
CASRRTTNYGYTF
TGTGCCAGCAGAAGAACAACTAACTATGGCTACACCTTC
>TRBD2|NA|TRBJ2-1|TRBV7-2
CASSLAPSGSGGEQFF
TGTGCCAGCAGCTTAGCGCCTAGCGGGAGTGGAGGTGAGCAGTTCTTC
>NA|NA|TRBJ1-5|TRBV19
CASSPTAHSNQPQHF
TGTGCCAGTAGTCCGACGGCCCATAGCAATCAGCCCCAGCATTTT
>NA|NA|TRBJ2-7|TRBV6-5
CASSYSAGTYEQYF
TGTGCCAGCAGTTACTCGGCTGGGACCTACGAGCAGTACTTC
>TRBD2|NA|TRBJ2-1|TRBV9
CASSVVPSGTLSYNEQFF
TGTGCCAGCAGCGTAGTACCTAGCGGGACACTTTCATACAATGAGCAGTTCTTC
>NA|NA|TRBJ2-1|TRBV2
CASSVRDGYNEQFF
TGTGCCAGCAGTGTCCGGGACGGCTACAATGAGCAGTTCTTC